Below are 19 T cell receptor beta chains sequenced from a single sample in a study of T-cell reconstitution after alpha-beta-depleted transplantation in children. Molecular barcoding with unique molecular identifiers was used for the TCRbeta library. MiXCR was run by TCRdb on the PCR reads, yielding one entry per CDR3 protein. The sample lists around 17,000 distinct CDR3 sequences, roughly 5.3% occurring once. The sample was PBMCs, taken before TCRalphabeta/CD19-depleted stem cell transplant. These receptor sequences come from a boy between 5 and 17 years old with acute lymphoblastic leukemia, due to receive a stem cell transplant.

This clonotype was recorded many times. The gene calls are TRBV2 and TRBJ2-2; TRBD1 is a possible D gene (5 bases). Germline V gene sequence: CDR1 SNHLY, CDR2 FYNNEI. The CDR3 consists of 16 residues. The V gene lost 5 bases and the J gene lost 4 bases, with 17 bases spanning the gap. The CDR3 DNA follows: TGTGCCAGCAGTACAAGACAGACCTCGGGCACCGGGGAGCTGTTTTTT. This encodes CASSTRQTSGTGELFF.

This clonotype was counted many times. This chain joins TRBV9 and TRBJ2-5; D remains unclear. V was clipped by 0 bases and J by 5 bases, with 11 bases between them. Germline-derived CDR1 and CDR2 are SGDLS and YYNGEE. The CDR3 sequence is 14 residues long. The CDR3 sequence: CASSVEPVSETQYF. In nucleotides, the CDR3 is TGTGCCAGCAGCGTAGAGCCGGTTAGCGAGACCCAGTACTTC.

This clonotype was found many times. The CDR3 region is CASSSGTGDVYEQYF. The CDR3 nucleotides are TGTGCCAGCTCGTCTGGGACAGGGGATGTGTACGAGCAGTACTTC. The chain combines TRBV18 with TRBJ2-7, with TRBD1 identical over 10 bases. V lost 6 bases to trimming and J lost 4 bases; unmatched junction nucleotides: 9. CDR1 KGHSH and CDR2 LQKENI come from the germline V gene. CDR3 length equals 15 residues.

At least ten counts were recorded for this clonotype. The rearrangement uses TRBV5-1 and TRBJ1-6, with TRBD1 matching over 7 bases. Trimming cost V 0 bases and J 7 bases; bases outside gene matches: 4. The CDR3 length is 15 residues. Looked up from germline, CDR1 is SGHRS and CDR2 is YFSETQ. For the CDR3, the DNA is TGCGCCAGCAGCTTGGTGGGGACAGCCAATTCACCCCTCCACTTT. Amino acid sequence: CASSLVGTANSPLHF. Complete variable domain (other parts from reference TRBV5-1 and TRBJ1-6): KAGVTQTPRYLIKTRGQQVTLSCSPISGHRSVSWYQQTPGQGLQFLFEYFSETQRNKGNFPGRFSGRQFSNSRSEMNVSTLELGDSALYLCASSLVGTANSPLHFGNGTRLTVT.

The table lists this clonotype with many counts. J is TRBJ2-5 and V is TRBV13; D is perhaps TRBD1 or TRBD2 (5 bases each). CDR3 size: 13 residues. The V gene lost 8 bases and the J gene lost 5 bases, with 15 bases spanning the gap. Germline V lookup: CDR1 PRHDT, CDR2 FYEKMQ (reference sequence). The CDR3: CASRFGGEETQYF. DNA for the CDR3: TGTGCCAGCCGATTTGGGGGAGAGGAGACCCAGTACTTC.

Many counts were recorded for this clonotype. The chain employs TRBV7-9 and TRBJ2-7, with TRBD1 as a possible D gene (6 bases). V lost 5 bases to trimming and J lost 4 bases, with 18 bases between them. The V gene's germline CDR1 is SEHNR and CDR2 FQNEAQ (reference sequence). This CDR3 region has 15 residues. The CDR3 DNA is TGTGCCAGCAGCAGGTCCGAGACAGGATCTTACGAGCAGTACTTC. Amino acid sequence: CASSRSETGSYEQYF.

This clonotype was counted many times. CDR3 sequence: CASTLTPVSAKNIQYF. The CDR3, as DNA: TGTGCCAGCACCCTAACCCCCGTTTCAGCCAAAAACATTCAGTACTTC. This chain connects TRBV5-5 to TRBJ2-4, with D uncertain. This CDR3 has 16 residues. Trimming removed 6 bases from V and 0 bases from J, with 16 bases in between. Looked up from germline, CDR1 is SGHKS and CDR2 is YYEKEE (reference sequence).

This clonotype was seen ten or more times. This chain links TRBV28 with TRBJ2-1; perhaps TRBD2 as D (5 bases). V was clipped by 2 bases and J by 4 bases, with 12 bases between them. The CDR3 extends over 15 amino acids. Germline loops: CDR1 MDHEN, CDR2 SYDVKM. CDR3 nucleotides: TGTGCCAGCAGTTTAAAGACTCGACTATACAATGAGCAGTTCTTC. Protein: CASSLKTRLYNEQFF.

This clonotype is deemed medium-sized. The genes are TRBV29-1 and TRBJ1-1, with 8 bases fitting TRBD1. Germline V gives CDR1 SQVTM, CDR2 ANQGSEA. This CDR3 region has 15 residues. Trimming at V came to 7 bases and at J to 14 bases, leaving 24 bases not matched to a gene. CDR3 nucleotides: TGCAGCGCATCTTCAGCGGGACACAGGGGGTCGACTTCCTTCTTT. It codes for CSASSAGHRGSTSFF. The full variable domain, in which reference TRBV29-1 and TRBJ1-1 provide the parts outside the CDR3, is SAVISQKPSRDICQRGTSLTIQCQVDSQVTMMFWYRQQPGQSLTLIATANQGSEATYESGFVIDKFPISRPNLTFSTLTVSNMSPEDSSIYLCSASSAGHRGSTSFFGQGTRLTVV.

In its sample, this clonotype was seen many times. V and J are TRBV7-2 and TRBJ2-5, with D hard to call. CDR1 SGHTA and CDR2 FQGNSA come from the germline V gene. This CDR3 has 15 amino acids. V lost 0 bases and J lost 2, with 10 bases in between. The CDR3 sequence is CASSLAAGIQETQYF. In nucleotides, the CDR3 is TGTGCCAGCAGCTTAGCCGCTGGGATACAAGAGACCCAGTACTTC.

Ten or more counts support this clonotype. The gene calls are TRBV27 and TRBJ2-2; D perhaps matches TRBD2 (7 bases). Trimming cost V 1 base and J 4 bases, with 13 bases left between them. Germline V CDR1 and CDR2: MNHEY, SMNVEV (reference sequence). The CDR3 spans 16 residues. The CDR3 is CASSLWGGRITGELFF. For the CDR3, the DNA is TGTGCCAGCAGTTTATGGGGGGGGCGGATCACCGGGGAGCTGTTTTTT.

This clonotype showed up many times. This rearrangement joins TRBV15 to TRBJ2-7; D remains ambiguous. The CDR3 spans 15 residues. Trimming took 1 base from V and 0 from J, leaving 10 bases between them. Germline assignment: CDR1 LNHNV and CDR2 YYDKDF (reference sequence). The CDR3 here is CATSRGLPGSYEQYF. The CDR3, as DNA: TGTGCCACCAGCAGAGGCCTGCCGGGCTCCTACGAGCAGTACTTC.

At least ten counts were recorded for this clonotype. J is TRBJ1-1 and V is TRBV6-6; no definite D call. With 5 bases removed from V and 0 bases from J, the gap between germline ends came to 13 bases. CDR1 and CDR2 (germline): MNHNY, SVGAGI (reference sequence). This CDR3 has 15 residues. In DNA form, the CDR3 reads TGTGCCAGCAGTCACGATACCGGGGTGAACACTGAAGCTTTCTTT. Translated: CASSHDTGVNTEAFF.

This clonotype showed up many times. This chain uses TRBV3-1 with TRBJ2-7, with 10 nucleotides matching TRBD1. Germline lookup yields CDR1 LGHDT and CDR2 YNNKEL (reference sequence). V shed 7 bases and J 6 bases; nucleotides not matched to a gene: 12. The CDR3 spans 15 residues. CDR3 sequence reads: CASKPRGQGTSEQYF. In DNA form, the CDR3 reads TGTGCCAGCAAGCCAAGGGGACAGGGGACTTCCGAGCAGTACTTC.

The table lists this clonotype with many counts. The chain links TRBV20-1 to TRBJ2-5; D unresolved. The CDR3 runs to 14 residues. Trimming cost V 1 base and J 5 bases, with 14 bases left between them. Germline V gene lookup returns CDR1 DFQATT and CDR2 SNEGSKA (reference sequence). The CDR3 nucleotides read TGCAGTGCTAGAGCCCCGACTCTTCGGGAGACCCAGTACTTC. It yields the protein CSARAPTLRETQYF.

This clonotype was detected many times. The chain joins TRBV29-1 to TRBJ1-2; D is perhaps TRBD1 (5 bases). Per germline, CDR1 SQVTM and CDR2 ANQGSEA. The ends were cut back, 3 bases at V and 8 bases at J, with 16 bases in the middle. This CDR3 contains 13 residues. The CDR3 protein is CSVDPGGGRGYTF. The CDR3 region has the DNA TGCAGCGTTGACCCGGGGGGTGGTCGAGGCTACACCTTC.

This clonotype was detected many times. The germline gene is not matched at one end of the junction; a read error may be the cause. The chain links TRBV6-1 to TRBJ2-4; unclear D gene. CDR3 length: 15 residues. The germline CDR1 and CDR2 sequences are MNHNS and SASEGT. The chain's CDR3 is CASSEMGLAKNIQDF. The CDR3 nucleotides are TGTGCCAGCAGTGAAATGGGGTTAGCCAAAAACATTCAGGACTTC.

Within the sample, this clonotype is medium-sized. CDR3 in amino acids: CSAGGSGPGEETQYF. In DNA, the CDR3 is TGCAGTGCTGGAGGGAGCGGCCCCGGGGAAGAGACCCAGTACTTC. The chain employs TRBV20-1 and TRBJ2-5, with D possibly matching TRBD2 (6 bases). The CDR3 covers 15 residues. V lost 5 bases and J 3 bases, leaving 19 bases between the germline ends. The germline V gene has CDR1 DFQATT and CDR2 SNEGSKA (reference sequence).

The CDR3 coding sequence is TGTGCCAGTAGTACCCTAAACACCGGGGAGCTGTTTTTT. This translates into CASSTLNTGELFF. This rearrangement joins TRBV19 to TRBJ2-2, with unresolved D. The CDR3 totals 13 residues. Germline lookup yields CDR1 LNHDA and CDR2 SQIVND (reference sequence). Trimming left V 4 bases short and J 2 bases short, with 5 bases between.